A single sample is the source of the 21 T cell receptor beta chains below, sequenced in a study of blood T cells in healthy people across ages. It was with a sample-barcoded 5' primer and a J-beta primer mix that a second PCR of roughly 7 to 12 cycles was run. TCRdb passed the 5' RACE reads through MiXCR, listing each CDR3 protein once. Of roughly 1,700,000 distinct CDR3 sequences in the sample, roughly 30% were seen once. Sequencing was done on a sample of blood. The receptors here all came from a woman aged 25 to 39 in good health.

The table lists this clonotype with a few counts. This sequence joins TRBV5-5 and TRBJ2-1; TRBD1 or TRBD2 may be the D gene (5 bases each). This CDR3 is 16 amino acids long. Trimming shortened V by 4 bases and J by 8 bases, and 22 bases separated the two germline ends. The germline gives CDR1 SGHKS, CDR2 YYEKEE (reference sequence). The CDR3 sequence: CASSPTTGPRTDEQFF. The CDR3 DNA sequence: TGTGCCAGCAGCCCAACAACGGGACCCCGCACCGATGAGCAGTTCTTC.

This clonotype was seen a handful of times. The J gene is TRBJ2-7, the V gene TRBV6-5; either TRBD1 or TRBD2 may supply D (5 bases each). Germline V CDR1 and CDR2: MNHEY, SVGAGI. This CDR3 comprises 15 residues. The germline V and J ends were trimmed by 9 bases and 0 bases, with 18 bases remaining between them. Here the CDR3 DNA reads TGTGCCAGTTCCGACGGGGCCGCTACCTCCTACGAGCAGTACTTC. As protein: CASSDGAATSYEQYF.

This chain connects TRBV7-2 to TRBJ2-1; D tentatively fits TRBD1 or TRBD2 (7 bases each). Deletions cut 8 bases from V and 6 bases from J, with 20 bases between. This CDR3 has 15 amino acids. Germline loops: CDR1 SGHTA, CDR2 FQGNSA. In DNA, the CDR3 is TGTGCCAGCGGAGGGGGCGGGAGCGGGCGCAATGAGCAGTTCTTC. Translated: CASGGGGSGRNEQFF.

This clonotype has more than one count but fewer than ten. A much larger clone differs from this one at a single base, so this may be a read error. This chain links TRBV27 with TRBJ1-5, with 7 positions matching TRBD1. Losses at the gene ends were 4 bases for V and 1 base for J; bases not matched to a gene: 1. The CDR3 is 14 amino acids. Per germline, CDR1 MNHEY and CDR2 SMNVEV (reference sequence). The CDR3 is CASSYRGSNQPQHF. The DNA for the CDR3 is TGTGCCAGCAGTTACAGGGGAAGCAATCAGCCCCAGCATTTT.

Worth noting for this clonotype: This may come from a read error, since a much larger clone is one base off. V usage is TRBV4-1 and J usage is TRBJ2-3; 9 positions match TRBD2. Germline V CDR1 and CDR2: MGHRA, YSYEKL. The junction had 2 bases not matched to a gene; V was cut back by 0 bases and J by 1 base. The CDR3 consists of 16 residues. As DNA, the CDR3 is TGCGCCAGCAGCCAAGATATAGCGGGGGGCACAGATACGCAGTATTTT. Protein sequence: CASSQDIAGGTDTQYF.

With regard to this clonotype: A much bigger clone sits one base away, suggesting this may be a read error. The chain uses TRBV12-3 or TRBV12-4 and TRBJ2-1, with 7 bases matching TRBD2. The CDR3 has 15 residues. In nucleotides, the CDR3 is TGTGCCTGCAGTCTAGCGGAACTCTCCTACAATGAGCAGTTCTTC. Encoded protein: CACSLAELSYNEQFF.

The chain couples TRBV7-2 to TRBJ2-5, with D uncertain. The CDR3 sequence is 14 residues long. Germline V gene sequence: CDR1 SGHTA, CDR2 FQGNSA. Trimming shortened V by 3 bases and J by 2 bases, and 10 bases separated the two germline ends. Written as DNA, the CDR3 is TGTGCCAGCAGCTTGCCAAGCGCTCAAGAGACCCAGTACTTC. This encodes CASSLPSAQETQYF.

The chain is built from TRBV10-2 and TRBJ2-3, with TRBD1 matching 9 bases. Germline trimming cut 6 bases from V and 2 bases from J; bases unmatched to any gene: 9. Germline-derived CDR1 and CDR2 are WSHSY and SAAADI. The CDR3 totals 16 residues. The chain's CDR3 is CASRDPGTGTTDTQYF. CDR3 coding DNA: TGCGCCAGCAGGGATCCCGGGACAGGGACCACAGATACGCAGTATTTT.

This clonotype has only a few counts. The chain links TRBV6-2 or TRBV6-3 to TRBJ1-4; 9 nucleotides line up with TRBD1. Per the germline V gene, CDR1 is MNHEY and CDR2 is SVGEGT. CDR3 size: 14 residues. Germline trimming cut 2 bases from V and 14 bases from J; bases unmatched to any gene: 9. CDR3 DNA: TGTGCCAGCAGTTACCGGGACAGGGTAAAAGGGCTGTTTTTT. Encoded protein: CASSYRDRVKGLFF.

Regarding this clonotype: Here the CDR3 omits its conserved ending phenylalanine or tryptophan, so a read error is the likely source. V gene TRBV15 combines with J gene TRBJ2-1; 7 nucleotides align to TRBD2. The CDR3 spans 17 residues. J was trimmed by 5 bases and V by 1 base; bases with no gene match: 11. Looked up from germline, CDR1 is LNHNV and CDR2 is YYDKDF (reference sequence). The CDR3 loop reads CATSRVGAGLKNNEQFC. The CDR3 DNA is TGTGCCACCAGCAGAGTTGGAGCGGGGCTTAAAAACAATGAGCAGTTCTGC.

This sequence joins TRBV20-1 and TRBJ2-1; 8 bases are a match to TRBD2. Losses at the gene ends were 0 bases for V and 9 bases for J; bases not matched to a gene: 10. Germline CDR1 reads DFQATT; CDR2 reads SNEGSKA (reference sequence). The length of the CDR3 is 15 residues. The CDR3 region is CSARDFQREWSEQFF. The CDR3 DNA is TGCAGTGCTAGAGATTTCCAGCGGGAGTGGAGTGAGCAGTTCTTC.

This clonotype was seen many times. The genes are TRBV20-1 and TRBJ2-7, with 9 bases fitting TRBD1. Per the germline V gene, CDR1 is DFQATT and CDR2 is SNEGSKA (reference sequence). The V and J ends lost 5 bases and 0 bases, in that order; junction bases with no gene match: 11. The CDR3 consists of 16 residues. CDR3 DNA: TGCAGTGCTTTGGACAGGGGCCACGCAGGCTCCTACGAGCAGTACTTC. This sequence encodes CSALDRGHAGSYEQYF.

This clonotype has ten or more counts. The genes are TRBV27 and TRBJ2-7; perhaps TRBD2 as D (6 bases). Trimming cost V 4 bases and J 0 bases, with 10 bases left between them. The germline CDR1 and CDR2 sequences are MNHEY and SMNVEV (reference sequence). This CDR3 has 14 residues. CDR3 sequence reads: CASSSGLDSYEQYF. The CDR3 DNA follows: TGTGCCAGCAGTTCGGGACTGGACTCCTACGAGCAGTACTTC.

As concerns this clonotype: One end of the junction is discordant with germline, which a read error may explain. V gene TRBV5-1 combines with J gene TRBJ2-5, with D perhaps TRBD1 or TRBD2 (5 bases each). The CDR3 has 13 residues. Per germline, CDR1 SGHRS and CDR2 YFSETQ. CDR3: CASRDETQEAQYF. For the CDR3, the DNA is TGCGCCAGCCGGGACGAGACTCAAGAGGCCCAGTACTTC.

This clonotype was counted a few times. This CDR3 is CAWSIGGSVSYEQYF. CDR3 in DNA: TGTGCCTGGAGTATAGGCGGGAGTGTCTCCTACGAGCAGTACTTC. The chain links TRBV30 to TRBJ2-7; TRBD2 agrees at 7 bases. The ends lost 2 bases at V and 0 bases at J; junction bases unmatched: 7. Per the germline V gene, CDR1 is GTSNPN and CDR2 is SVGIG (reference sequence). CDR3 length: 15 residues.

V is TRBV20-1 and J is TRBJ2-3; TRBD2 aligns across 10 bases. The J segment lost 1 base and the V segment lost 6 bases, leaving 4 bases of the junction unmatched. Looked up from germline, CDR1 is DFQATT and CDR2 is SNEGSKA (reference sequence). The CDR3 has 14 amino acids. CDR3 nucleotide sequence: TGCAGTGCGTGGAGCGGGGGGGGCACAGATACGCAGTATTTT. Translation: CSAWSGGGTDTQYF.

In its sample, this clonotype was seen a few times. The CDR3 here is CASSQEGGPGYLYGYTF. The CDR3 nucleotides are TGTGCCAGCAGCCAAGAAGGAGGTCCGGGGTATCTCTATGGCTACACCTTC. The rearrangement links TRBV3-1 to TRBJ1-2, with no clear D. The CDR3 loop spans 17 amino acids. Germline-derived CDR1 and CDR2 are LGHDT and YNNKEL (reference sequence). Trimming stripped 0 bases from V and 4 bases from J, with 18 bases between.

Only a few counts were recorded for this clonotype. The V gene is TRBV3-1, the J gene TRBJ2-5; D might be TRBD2 (5 bases). The ends were cut back, 4 bases at V and 2 bases at J, with 11 bases in the middle. The CDR3 contains 14 residues. Germline V gives CDR1 LGHDT, CDR2 YNNKEL (reference sequence). In DNA, the CDR3 is TGTGCCAGCAGCCCGATCGGGATTCAAGAGACCCAGTACTTC. Translated, it gives CASSPIGIQETQYF.

This chain joins TRBV29-1 and TRBJ2-6; no firm D call. The germline CDR1 and CDR2 sequences are SQVTM and ANQGSEA. The CDR3 is 17 residues long. With 0 bases removed from V and 2 bases from J, the gap between germline ends came to 14 bases. For the CDR3, the DNA is TGCAGCGTTGAAGATCAAGGCAAGTCGACTGGGGCCAACGTCCTGACTTTC. Protein product: CSVEDQGKSTGANVLTF. The full variable domain, its missing parts supplied by reference TRBV29-1 and TRBJ2-6, is SAVISQKPSRDICQRGTSLTIQCQVDSQVTMMFWYRQQPGQSLTLIATANQGSEATYESGFVIDKFPISRPNLTFSTLTVSNMSPEDSSIYLCSVEDQGKSTGANVLTFGAGSRLTVL.

For this clonotype: This may be a read error: a much more frequent sequence differs by one nucleotide. The CDR3 loop reads CAISESGGIGETQYF. The CDR3 region has the DNA TGTGCCATCAGTGAGTCGGGGGGAATAGGAGAGACCCAGTACTTC. This sequence joins TRBV10-3 and TRBJ2-5; TRBD2 might be the D (6 bases). The CDR3 consists of 15 residues. Germline-derived CDR1 and CDR2 are ENHRY and SYGVKD. The V and J ends lost 0 bases and 4 bases respectively, with 12 bases between them.

This clonotype has a handful of counts. The chain combines TRBV7-6 with TRBJ2-1, with 8 bases identical to TRBD1. J gave up 0 bases and V 5 bases, and 6 bases lay outside the gene matches. The CDR3 loop spans 16 amino acids. Germline values: CDR1 SGHVS, CDR2 FNYEAQ. CDR3: CASSNRGTGSYNEQFF. CDR3 coding DNA: TGTGCCAGCAGCAACCGCGGGACAGGCTCCTACAATGAGCAGTTCTTC.